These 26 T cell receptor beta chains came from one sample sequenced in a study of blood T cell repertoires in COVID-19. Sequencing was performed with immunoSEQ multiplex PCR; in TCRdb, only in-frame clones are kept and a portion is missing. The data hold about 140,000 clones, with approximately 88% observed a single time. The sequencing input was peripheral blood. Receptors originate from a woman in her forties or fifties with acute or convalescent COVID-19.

CDR3 in DNA: TGCGCCAGCAGCGAACAGGGGATGGGGAACGAGCAGTACTTC. It is translated as CASSEQGMGNEQYF. The chain uses TRBV10-2 and TRBJ2-7, with TRBD1 identical over 7 bases. The CDR3 sequence is 14 residues long. V shed 6 bases, J shed 5 bases, and the junction held 10 bases outside the gene matches. In germline, CDR1 is WSHSY, CDR2 SAAADI.

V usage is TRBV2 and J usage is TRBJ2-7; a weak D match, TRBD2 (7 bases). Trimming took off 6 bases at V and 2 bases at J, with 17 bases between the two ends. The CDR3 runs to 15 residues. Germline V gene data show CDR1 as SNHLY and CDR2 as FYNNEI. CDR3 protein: CASRQIGGGAYEQYF. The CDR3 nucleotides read TGTGCCAGCAGACAGATTGGAGGGGGGGCCTACGAGCAGTACTTC.

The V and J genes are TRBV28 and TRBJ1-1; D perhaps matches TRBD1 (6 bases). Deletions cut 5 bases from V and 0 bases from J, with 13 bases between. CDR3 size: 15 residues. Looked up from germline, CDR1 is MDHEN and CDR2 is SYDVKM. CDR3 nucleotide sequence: TGTGCCAGCAGTCTTGGACAGACCATGAACACTGAAGCTTTCTTT. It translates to CASSLGQTMNTEAFF. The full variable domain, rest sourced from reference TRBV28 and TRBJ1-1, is DVKVTQSSRYLVKRTGEKVFLECVQDMDHENMFWYRQDPGLGLRLIYFSYDVKMKEKGDIPEGYSVSREKKERFSLILESASTNQTSMYLCASSLGQTMNTEAFFGQGTRLTVV.

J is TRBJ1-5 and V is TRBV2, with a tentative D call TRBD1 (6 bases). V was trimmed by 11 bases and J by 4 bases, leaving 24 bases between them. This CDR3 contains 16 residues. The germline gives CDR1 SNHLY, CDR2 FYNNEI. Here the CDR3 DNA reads TGTGCCGGATCCCCCCACAAGAGGGGGAATAATCAGCCCCAGCATTTT. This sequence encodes CAGSPHKRGNNQPQHF.

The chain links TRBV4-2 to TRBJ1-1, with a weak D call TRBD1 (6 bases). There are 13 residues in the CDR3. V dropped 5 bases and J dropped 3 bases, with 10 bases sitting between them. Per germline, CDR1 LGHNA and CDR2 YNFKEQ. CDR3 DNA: TGTGCCAGCAGCGGGGGCTCTGACACTGAAGCTTTCTTT. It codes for CASSGGSDTEAFF.

In DNA form, the CDR3 reads TGCGCCAGCAGCTTGGGACAGGGGCCCACAGATACGCAGTATTTT. Its protein is CASSLGQGPTDTQYF. The chain recombines TRBV5-1 with TRBJ2-3, with 8 bases identical to TRBD1. From germline, CDR1 is SGHRS and CDR2 YFSETQ. V lost 0 bases, J lost 2 bases, and 2 bases stayed unmatched. The CDR3 totals 15 residues.

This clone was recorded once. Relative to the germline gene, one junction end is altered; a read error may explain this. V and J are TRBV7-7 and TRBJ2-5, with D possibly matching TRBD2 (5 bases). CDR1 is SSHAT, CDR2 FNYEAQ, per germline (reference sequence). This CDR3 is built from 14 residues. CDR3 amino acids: CASSSPGLRETQYF. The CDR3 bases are TGTGCTAGCAGCTCCCCGGGATTGAGGGAGACCCAGTACTTC.

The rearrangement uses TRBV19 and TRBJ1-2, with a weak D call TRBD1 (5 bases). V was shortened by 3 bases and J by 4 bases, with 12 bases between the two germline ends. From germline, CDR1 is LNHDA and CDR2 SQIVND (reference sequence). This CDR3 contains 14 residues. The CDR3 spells CASSIATVFYGYTF. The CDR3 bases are TGTGCCAGTAGTATCGCGACAGTCTTCTATGGCTACACCTTC.

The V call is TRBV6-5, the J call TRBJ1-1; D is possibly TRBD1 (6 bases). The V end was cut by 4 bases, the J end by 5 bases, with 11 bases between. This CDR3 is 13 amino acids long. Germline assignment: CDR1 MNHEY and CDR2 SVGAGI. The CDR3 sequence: CASSSTGRTEAFF. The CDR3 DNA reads TGTGCCAGCAGTTCAACAGGGCGGACTGAAGCTTTCTTT.

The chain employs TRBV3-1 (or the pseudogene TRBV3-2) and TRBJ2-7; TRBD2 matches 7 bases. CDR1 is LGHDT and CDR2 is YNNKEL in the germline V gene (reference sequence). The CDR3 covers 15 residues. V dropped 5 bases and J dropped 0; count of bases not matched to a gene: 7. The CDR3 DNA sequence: TGTGCCAGCAGCTCTACTAGCGTCAGCTCCTACGAGCAGTACTTC. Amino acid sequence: CASSSTSVSSYEQYF.

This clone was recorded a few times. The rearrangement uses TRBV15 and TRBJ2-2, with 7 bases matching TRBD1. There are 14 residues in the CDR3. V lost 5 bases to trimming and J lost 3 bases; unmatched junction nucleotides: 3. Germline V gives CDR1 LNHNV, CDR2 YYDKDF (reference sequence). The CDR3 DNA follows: TGTGCCACCAGCCCCGACAGGGACACCGGGGAGCTGTTTTTT. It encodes CATSPDRDTGELFF.

The CDR3 coding sequence is TGTGCCAGCAGTTTACACAGGGACTACGAGCAGTACTTC. Its translation: CASSLHRDYEQYF. V usage is TRBV6-5 and J usage is TRBJ2-7; possibly TRBD1 for D (6 bases). The CDR3 covers 13 residues. Germline CDR1 and CDR2: MNHEY and SVGAGI. Between the trimmed V and J ends, which lost 4 bases and 3 bases, there was a span of 10 bases.

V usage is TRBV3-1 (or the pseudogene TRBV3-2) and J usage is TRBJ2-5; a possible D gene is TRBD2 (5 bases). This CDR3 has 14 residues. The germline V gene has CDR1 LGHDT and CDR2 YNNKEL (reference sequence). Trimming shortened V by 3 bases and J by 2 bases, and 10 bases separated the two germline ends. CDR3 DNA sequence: TGTGCCAGCAGCCATATCGGAGGTCAAGAGACCCAGTACTTC. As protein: CASSHIGGQETQYF.

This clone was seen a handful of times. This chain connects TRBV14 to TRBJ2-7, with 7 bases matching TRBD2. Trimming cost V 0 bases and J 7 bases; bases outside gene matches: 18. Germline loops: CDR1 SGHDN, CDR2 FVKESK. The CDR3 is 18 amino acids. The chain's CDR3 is CASSQDRDQRDWATEQYF. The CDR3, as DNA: TGTGCCAGCAGCCAAGACCGGGACCAGCGGGACTGGGCTACGGAGCAGTACTTC.

The CDR3 spells CASSPNTDTQYF. The CDR3 nucleotides are TGCGCCAGCAGCCCTAACACAGATACGCAGTATTTT. The chain is built from TRBV10-1 and TRBJ2-3; no clear D gene. Germline V CDR1 and CDR2: WNHNN, SYGVQD (reference sequence). This CDR3 has 12 residues. Trimming took off 6 bases at V and 2 bases at J, with 6 bases between the two ends.

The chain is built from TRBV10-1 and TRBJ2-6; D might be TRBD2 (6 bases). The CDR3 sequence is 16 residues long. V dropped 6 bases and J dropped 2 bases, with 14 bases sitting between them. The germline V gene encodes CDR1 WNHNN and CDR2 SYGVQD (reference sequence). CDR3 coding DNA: TGCGCCAGCAGCCCCGGGAGTACGGCTGGGGCCAACGTCCTGACTTTC. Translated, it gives CASSPGSTAGANVLTF.

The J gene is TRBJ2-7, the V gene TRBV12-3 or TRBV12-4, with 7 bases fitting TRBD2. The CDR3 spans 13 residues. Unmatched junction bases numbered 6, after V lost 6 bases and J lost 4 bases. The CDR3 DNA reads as TGTGCCAGCAGCGAAGGGAGGGAATACGAGCAGTACTTC. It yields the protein CASSEGREYEQYF.

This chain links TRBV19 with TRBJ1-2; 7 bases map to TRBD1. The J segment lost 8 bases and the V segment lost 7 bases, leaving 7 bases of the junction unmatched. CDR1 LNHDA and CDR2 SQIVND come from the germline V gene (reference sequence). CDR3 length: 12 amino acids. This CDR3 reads CASTGGLDGYTF. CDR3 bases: TGTGCCAGTACAGGGGGGCTAGACGGCTACACCTTC.

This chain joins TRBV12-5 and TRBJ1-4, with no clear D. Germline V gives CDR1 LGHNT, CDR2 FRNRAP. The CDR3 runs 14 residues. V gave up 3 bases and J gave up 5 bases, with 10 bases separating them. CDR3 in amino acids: CASGFPNMNEKLFF. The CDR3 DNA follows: TGTGCTAGTGGTTTTCCCAACATGAATGAAAAACTGTTTTTT.

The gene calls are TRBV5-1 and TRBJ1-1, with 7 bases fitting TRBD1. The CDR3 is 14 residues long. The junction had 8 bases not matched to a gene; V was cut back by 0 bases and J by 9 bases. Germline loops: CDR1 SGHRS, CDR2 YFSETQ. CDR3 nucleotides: TGCGCCAGCAGCTTGGTAGGCAGGGGGTCTCAAGCTTTCTTT. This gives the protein CASSLVGRGSQAFF.

CDR3 DNA: TGTGCCAGCAGTCCCCAGCTAGCGCATGAGCAGTTCTTC. Amino acids: CASSPQLAHEQFF. The chain has TRBV6-4 and TRBJ2-1; the D gene is possibly TRBD2 (6 bases). The CDR3 length is 13 residues. The germline CDR1 and CDR2 sequences are MRHNA and SNTAGT. Between the trimmed V and J ends, which lost 5 bases and 8 bases, there was a span of 13 bases.

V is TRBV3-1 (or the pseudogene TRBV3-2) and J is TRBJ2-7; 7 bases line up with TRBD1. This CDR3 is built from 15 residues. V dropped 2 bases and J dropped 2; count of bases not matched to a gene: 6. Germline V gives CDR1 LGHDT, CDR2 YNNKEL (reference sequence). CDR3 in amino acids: CASSQFDREPYEQYF. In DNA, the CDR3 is TGTGCCAGCAGCCAATTTGACAGGGAACCCTACGAGCAGTACTTC.

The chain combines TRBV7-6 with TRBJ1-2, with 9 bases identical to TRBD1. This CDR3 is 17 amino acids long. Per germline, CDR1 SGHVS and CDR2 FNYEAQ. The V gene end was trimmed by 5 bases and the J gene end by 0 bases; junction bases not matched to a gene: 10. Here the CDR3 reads CASSADSRDRANYGYTF. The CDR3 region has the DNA TGTGCCAGCAGCGCAGATTCTCGGGACAGGGCTAACTATGGCTACACCTTC.

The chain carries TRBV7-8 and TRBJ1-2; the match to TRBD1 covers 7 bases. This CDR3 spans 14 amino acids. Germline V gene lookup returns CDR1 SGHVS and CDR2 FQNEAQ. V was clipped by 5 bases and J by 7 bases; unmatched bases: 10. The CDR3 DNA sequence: TGTGCCAGCAGCGACGTACCGACAGGGTCTGGCTACACCTTC. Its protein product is CASSDVPTGSGYTF.

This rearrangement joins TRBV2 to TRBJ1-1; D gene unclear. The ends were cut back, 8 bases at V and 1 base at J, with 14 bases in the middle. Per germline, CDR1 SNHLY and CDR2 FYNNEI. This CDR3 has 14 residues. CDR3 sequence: CASSLGIRNTEAFF. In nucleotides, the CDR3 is TGTGCCAGCTCTCTAGGTATTCGGAACACTGAAGCTTTCTTT.

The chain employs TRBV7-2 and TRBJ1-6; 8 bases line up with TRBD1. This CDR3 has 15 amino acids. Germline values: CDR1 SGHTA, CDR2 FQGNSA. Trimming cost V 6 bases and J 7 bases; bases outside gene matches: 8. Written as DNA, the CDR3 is TGTGCCAGCAGTCCCGGACAGGGCTTCAATTCACCCCTCCACTTT. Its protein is CASSPGQGFNSPLHF.